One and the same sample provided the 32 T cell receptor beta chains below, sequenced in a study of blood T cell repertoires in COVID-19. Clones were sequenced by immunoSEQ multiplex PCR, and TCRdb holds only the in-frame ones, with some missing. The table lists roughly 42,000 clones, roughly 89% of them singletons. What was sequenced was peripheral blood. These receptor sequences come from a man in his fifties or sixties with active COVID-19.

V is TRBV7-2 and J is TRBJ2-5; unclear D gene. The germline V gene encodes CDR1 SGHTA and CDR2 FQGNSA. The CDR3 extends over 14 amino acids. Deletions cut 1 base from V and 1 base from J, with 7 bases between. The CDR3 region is CASSLGLFQETQYF. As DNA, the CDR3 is TGTGCCAGCAGCTTAGGACTCTTCCAAGAGACCCAGTACTTC.

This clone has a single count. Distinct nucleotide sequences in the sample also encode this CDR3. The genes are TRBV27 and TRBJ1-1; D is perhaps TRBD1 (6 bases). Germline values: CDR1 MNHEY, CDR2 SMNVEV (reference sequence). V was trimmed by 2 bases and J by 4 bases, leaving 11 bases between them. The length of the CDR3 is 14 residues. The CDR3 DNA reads TGTGCCAGCAGTTTACAACAGGGTAGCACTGAAGCTTTCTTT. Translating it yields CASSLQQGSTEAFF.

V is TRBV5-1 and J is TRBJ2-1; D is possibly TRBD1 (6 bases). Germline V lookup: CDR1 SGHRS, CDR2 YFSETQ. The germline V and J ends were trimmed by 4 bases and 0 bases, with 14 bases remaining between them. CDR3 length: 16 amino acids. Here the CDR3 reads CASSPATGSSYNEQFF. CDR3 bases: TGCGCCAGCAGCCCCGCTACAGGGAGCTCCTACAATGAGCAGTTCTTC.

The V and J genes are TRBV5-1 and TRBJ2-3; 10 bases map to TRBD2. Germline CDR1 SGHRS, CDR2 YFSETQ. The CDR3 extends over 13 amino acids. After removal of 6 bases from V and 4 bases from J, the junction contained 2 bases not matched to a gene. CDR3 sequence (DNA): TGCGCCAGCAAACTAGCGGGGCCAGATACGCAGTATTTT. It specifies CASKLAGPDTQYF.

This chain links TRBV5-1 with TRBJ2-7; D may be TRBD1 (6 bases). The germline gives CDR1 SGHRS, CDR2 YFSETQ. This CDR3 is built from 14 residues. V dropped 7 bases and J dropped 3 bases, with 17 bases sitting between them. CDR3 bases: TGCGCCAGCGGATTGACAGGCTCCAACTACGAGCAGTACTTC. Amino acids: CASGLTGSNYEQYF.

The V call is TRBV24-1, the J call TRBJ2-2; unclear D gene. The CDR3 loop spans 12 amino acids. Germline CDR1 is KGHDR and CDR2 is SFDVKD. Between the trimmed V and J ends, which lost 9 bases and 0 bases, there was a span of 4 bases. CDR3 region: CATRPNTGELFF. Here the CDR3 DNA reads TGTGCCACCCGTCCGAACACCGGGGAGCTGTTTTTT.

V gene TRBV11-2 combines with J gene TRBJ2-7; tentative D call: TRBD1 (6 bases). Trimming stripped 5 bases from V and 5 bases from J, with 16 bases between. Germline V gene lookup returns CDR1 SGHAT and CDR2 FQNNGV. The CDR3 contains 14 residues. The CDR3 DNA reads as TGTGCCAGCAGCCTATGGCCGAAGGGGGACGAGCAGTACTTC. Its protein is CASSLWPKGDEQYF.

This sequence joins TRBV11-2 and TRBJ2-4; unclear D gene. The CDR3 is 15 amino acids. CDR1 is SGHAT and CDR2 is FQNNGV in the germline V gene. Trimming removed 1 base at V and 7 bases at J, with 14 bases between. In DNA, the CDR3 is TGTGCCAGCAGCTTAGGGTCAGGCAGGTTCAACATTCAGTACTTC. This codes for CASSLGSGRFNIQYF.

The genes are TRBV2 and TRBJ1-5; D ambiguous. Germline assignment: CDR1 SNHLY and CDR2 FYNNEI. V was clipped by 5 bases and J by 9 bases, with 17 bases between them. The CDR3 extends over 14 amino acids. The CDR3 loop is CASSTGTRLGPQHF. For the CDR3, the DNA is TGTGCCAGCAGTACGGGAACCCGGCTTGGGCCCCAGCATTTT.

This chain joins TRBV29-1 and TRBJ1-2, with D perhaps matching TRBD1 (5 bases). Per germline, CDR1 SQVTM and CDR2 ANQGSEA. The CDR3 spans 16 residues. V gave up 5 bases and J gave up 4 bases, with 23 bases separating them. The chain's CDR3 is CSVRGTENYPVYGYTF. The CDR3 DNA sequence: TGCAGCGTTCGCGGGACGGAAAACTATCCCGTCTATGGCTACACCTTC.

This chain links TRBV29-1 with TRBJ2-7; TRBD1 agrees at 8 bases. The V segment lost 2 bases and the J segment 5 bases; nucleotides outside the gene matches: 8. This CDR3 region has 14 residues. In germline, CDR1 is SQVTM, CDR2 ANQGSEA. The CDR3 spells CSVEKGVTGDEQYF. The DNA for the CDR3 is TGCAGCGTTGAAAAAGGGGTGACAGGGGACGAGCAGTACTTC.

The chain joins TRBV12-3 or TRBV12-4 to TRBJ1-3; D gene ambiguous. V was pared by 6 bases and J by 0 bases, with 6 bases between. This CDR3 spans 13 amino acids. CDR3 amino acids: CASSVSSGNTIYF. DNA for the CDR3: TGTGCCAGCAGCGTGAGCTCTGGAAACACCATATATTTT.

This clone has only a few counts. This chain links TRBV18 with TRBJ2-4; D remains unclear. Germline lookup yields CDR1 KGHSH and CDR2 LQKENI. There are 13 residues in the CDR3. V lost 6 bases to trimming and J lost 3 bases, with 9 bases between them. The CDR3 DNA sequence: TGTGCCAGCTCCGAATCGGGCAAAAACATTCAGTACTTC. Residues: CASSESGKNIQYF. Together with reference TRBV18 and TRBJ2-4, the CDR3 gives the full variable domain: NAGVMQNPRHLVRRRGQEARLRCSPMKGHSHVYWYRQLPEEGLKFMVYLQKENIIDESGMPKERFSAEFPKEGPSILRIQQVVRGDSAAYFCASSESGKNIQYFGAGTRLSVL.

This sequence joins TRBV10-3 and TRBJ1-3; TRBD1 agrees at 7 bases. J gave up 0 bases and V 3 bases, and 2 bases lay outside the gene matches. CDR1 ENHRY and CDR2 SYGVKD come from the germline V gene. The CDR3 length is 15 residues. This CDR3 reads CAISDRGTSGNTIYF. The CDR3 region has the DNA TGTGCCATCAGTGACAGGGGGACCTCTGGAAACACCATATATTTT.

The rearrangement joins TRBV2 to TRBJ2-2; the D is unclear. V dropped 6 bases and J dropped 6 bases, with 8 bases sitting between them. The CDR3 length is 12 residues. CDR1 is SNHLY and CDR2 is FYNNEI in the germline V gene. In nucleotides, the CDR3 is TGTGCCAGCAGCCGAGGAGCCGGGGAGCTGTTTTTT. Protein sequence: CASSRGAGELFF.

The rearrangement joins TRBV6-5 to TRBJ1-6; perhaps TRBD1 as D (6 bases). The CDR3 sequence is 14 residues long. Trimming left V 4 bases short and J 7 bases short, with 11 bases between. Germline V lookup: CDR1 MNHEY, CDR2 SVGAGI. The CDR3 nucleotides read TGTGCCAGCAGTTCCGGACAGCAAAATTCACCCCTCCACTTT. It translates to CASSSGQQNSPLHF.

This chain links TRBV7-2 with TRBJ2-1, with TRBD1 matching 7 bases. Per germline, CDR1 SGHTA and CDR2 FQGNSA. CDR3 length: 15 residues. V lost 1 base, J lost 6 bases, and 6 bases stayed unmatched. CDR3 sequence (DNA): TGTGCCAGCAGCTTAGTGGCAGGGGGAAGCAATGAGCAGTTCTTC. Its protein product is CASSLVAGGSNEQFF.

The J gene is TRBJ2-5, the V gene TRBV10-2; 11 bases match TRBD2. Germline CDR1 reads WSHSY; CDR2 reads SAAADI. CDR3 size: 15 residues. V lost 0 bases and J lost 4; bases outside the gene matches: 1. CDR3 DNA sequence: TGCGCCAGCAGTGAGTCGGGACTAGCGGCAGAGACCCAGTACTTC. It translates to CASSESGLAAETQYF.

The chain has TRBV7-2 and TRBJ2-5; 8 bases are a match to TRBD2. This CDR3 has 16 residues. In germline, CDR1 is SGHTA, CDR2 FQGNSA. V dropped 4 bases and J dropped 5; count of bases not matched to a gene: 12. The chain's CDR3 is CASSSPGLGVVETQYF. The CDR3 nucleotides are TGTGCCAGCAGCTCTCCGGGACTAGGGGTGGTGGAGACCCAGTACTTC.

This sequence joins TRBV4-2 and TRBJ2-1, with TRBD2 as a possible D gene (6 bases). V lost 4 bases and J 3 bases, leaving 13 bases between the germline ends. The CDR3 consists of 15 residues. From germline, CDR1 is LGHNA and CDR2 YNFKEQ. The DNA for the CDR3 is TGTGCCAGCAGCCTTGGACGGGGGAACTACAATGAGCAGTTCTTC. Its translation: CASSLGRGNYNEQFF.

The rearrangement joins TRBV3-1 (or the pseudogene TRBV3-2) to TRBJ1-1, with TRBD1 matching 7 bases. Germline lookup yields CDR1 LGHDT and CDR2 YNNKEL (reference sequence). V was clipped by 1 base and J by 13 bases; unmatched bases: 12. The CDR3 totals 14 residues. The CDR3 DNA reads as TGTGCCAGCAGCCAAGGACAGGGCCCCGTCAGAGGTTTCTTT. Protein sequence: CASSQGQGPVRGFF.

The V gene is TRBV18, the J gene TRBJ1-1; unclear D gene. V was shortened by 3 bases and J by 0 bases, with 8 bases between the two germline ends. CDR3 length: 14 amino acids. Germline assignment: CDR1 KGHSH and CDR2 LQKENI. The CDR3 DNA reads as TGTGCCAGCTCACCGCCCCCTATGAACACTGAAGCTTTCTTT. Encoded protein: CASSPPPMNTEAFF.

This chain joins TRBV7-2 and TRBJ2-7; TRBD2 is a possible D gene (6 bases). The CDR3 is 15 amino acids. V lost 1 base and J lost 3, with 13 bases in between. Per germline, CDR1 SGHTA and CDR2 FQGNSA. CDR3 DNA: TGTGCCAGCAGCTTAGAGGCTAGCGCGGACTACGAGCAGTACTTC. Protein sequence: CASSLEASADYEQYF.

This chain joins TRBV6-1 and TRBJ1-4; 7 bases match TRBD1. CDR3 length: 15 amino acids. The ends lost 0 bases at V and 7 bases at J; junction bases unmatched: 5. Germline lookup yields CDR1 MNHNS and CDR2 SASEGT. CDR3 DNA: TGTGCCAGCAGTGAAGCAGGCAGGGGGAGTGAAAAACTGTTTTTT. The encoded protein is CASSEAGRGSEKLFF.

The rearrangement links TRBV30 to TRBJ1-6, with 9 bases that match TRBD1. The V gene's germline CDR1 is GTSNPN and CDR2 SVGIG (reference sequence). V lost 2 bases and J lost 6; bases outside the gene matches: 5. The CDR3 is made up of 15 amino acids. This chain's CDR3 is CAWSIPTGGNSPLHF. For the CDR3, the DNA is TGTGCCTGGAGTATACCGACAGGGGGTAATTCACCCCTCCACTTT.

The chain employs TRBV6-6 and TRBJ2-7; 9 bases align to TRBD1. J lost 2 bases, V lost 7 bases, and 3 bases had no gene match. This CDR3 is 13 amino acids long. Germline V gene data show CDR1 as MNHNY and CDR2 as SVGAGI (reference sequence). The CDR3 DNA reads TGTGCCAGCATAGGGACAGGGCCCTACGAGCAGTACTTC. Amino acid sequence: CASIGTGPYEQYF.

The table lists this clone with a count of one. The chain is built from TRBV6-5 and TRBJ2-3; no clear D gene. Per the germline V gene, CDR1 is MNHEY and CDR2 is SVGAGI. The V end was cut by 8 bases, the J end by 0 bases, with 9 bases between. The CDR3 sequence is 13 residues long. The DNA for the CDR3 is TGTGCCAGCTTAAGCCTGAGCACAGATACGCAGTATTTT. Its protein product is CASLSLSTDTQYF.

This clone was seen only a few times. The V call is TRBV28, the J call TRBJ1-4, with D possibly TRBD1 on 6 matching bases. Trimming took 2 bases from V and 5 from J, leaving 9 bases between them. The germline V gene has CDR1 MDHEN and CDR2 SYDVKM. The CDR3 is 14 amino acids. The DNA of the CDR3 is TGTGCCAGCAGTTTACGTGACAGGAATGAAAAACTGTTTTTT. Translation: CASSLRDRNEKLFF.

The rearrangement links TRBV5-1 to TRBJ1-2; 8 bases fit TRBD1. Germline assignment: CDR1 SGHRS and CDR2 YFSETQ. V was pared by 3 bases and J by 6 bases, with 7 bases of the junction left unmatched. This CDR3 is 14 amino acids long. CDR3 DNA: TGCGCCAGCAGCTCCGGGACAGGAATAGATGGCTACACCTTC. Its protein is CASSSGTGIDGYTF. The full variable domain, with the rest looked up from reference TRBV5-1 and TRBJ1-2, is KAGVTQTPRYLIKTRGQQVTLSCSPISGHRSVSWYQQTPGQGLQFLFEYFSETQRNKGNFPGRFSGRQFSNSRSEMNVSTLELGDSALYLCASSSGTGIDGYTFGSGTRLTVV.

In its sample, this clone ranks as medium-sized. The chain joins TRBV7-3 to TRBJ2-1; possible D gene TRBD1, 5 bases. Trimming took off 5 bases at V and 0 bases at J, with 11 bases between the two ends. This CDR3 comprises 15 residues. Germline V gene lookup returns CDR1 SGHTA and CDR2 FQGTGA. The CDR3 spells CASSLTESSYNEQFF. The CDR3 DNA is TGTGCCAGCAGCCTGACAGAGAGCTCCTACAATGAGCAGTTCTTC.

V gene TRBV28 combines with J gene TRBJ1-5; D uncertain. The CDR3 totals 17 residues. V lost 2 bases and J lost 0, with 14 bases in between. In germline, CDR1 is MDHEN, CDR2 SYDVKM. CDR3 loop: CASSLSGAQYSNQPQHF. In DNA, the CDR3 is TGTGCCAGCAGTTTAAGTGGAGCTCAATATAGCAATCAGCCCCAGCATTTT.

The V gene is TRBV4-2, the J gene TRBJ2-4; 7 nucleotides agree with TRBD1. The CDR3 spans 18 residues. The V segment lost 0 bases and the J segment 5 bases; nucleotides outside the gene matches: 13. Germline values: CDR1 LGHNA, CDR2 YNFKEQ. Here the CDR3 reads CASSQDGLGQLNQNIQYF. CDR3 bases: TGTGCCAGCAGCCAAGATGGGTTGGGACAGTTAAATCAAAACATTCAGTACTTC.